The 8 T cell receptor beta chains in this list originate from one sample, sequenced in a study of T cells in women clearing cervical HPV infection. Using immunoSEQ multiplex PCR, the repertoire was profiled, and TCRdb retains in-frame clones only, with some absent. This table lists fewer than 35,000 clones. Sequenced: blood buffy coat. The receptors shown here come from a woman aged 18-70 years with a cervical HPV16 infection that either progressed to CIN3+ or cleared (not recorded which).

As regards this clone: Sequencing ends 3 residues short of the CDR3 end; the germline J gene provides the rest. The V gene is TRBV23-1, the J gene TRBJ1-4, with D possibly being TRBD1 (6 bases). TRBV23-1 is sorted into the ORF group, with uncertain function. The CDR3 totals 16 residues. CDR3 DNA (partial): TGCGCCAGCTTATGCACAGGGAGCTCCTATAATTCACCA. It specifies CASLCTGSSYNSP. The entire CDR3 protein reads CASLCTGSSYNSPLFF.

The CDR3 bases that were read are TGTGCCTGGAGGGGGACAGTTGTTGGCTATGGC. This encodes CAWRGTVVGYG. The CDR3, in full, reads CAWRGTVVGYGYTF. The chain is built from TRBV30 and TRBJ1-2, with 7 bases lining up with TRBD1. With the read ending 3 residues before the CDR3 end, the germline J gene is used to fill in that end. CDR1 is GTSNPN, CDR2 SVGIG, per germline (reference sequence). The J segment lost 4 bases and the V segment lost 3 bases, leaving 8 bases of the junction unmatched. The CDR3 has 14 residues.

This CDR3 is CASSPRPGDYTF. CDR3 DNA, as far as it was read: TGTGCCAGCTCACCAAGGCCGGGGGAC. The chain joins TRBV18 to TRBJ1-2, with a weak D call TRBD1 (5 bases). The read comes to an end 3 residues before the CDR3 does, leaving the germline J gene to fill in the end. The V gene's germline CDR1 is KGHSH and CDR2 LQKENI. The CDR3 consists of 12 residues.

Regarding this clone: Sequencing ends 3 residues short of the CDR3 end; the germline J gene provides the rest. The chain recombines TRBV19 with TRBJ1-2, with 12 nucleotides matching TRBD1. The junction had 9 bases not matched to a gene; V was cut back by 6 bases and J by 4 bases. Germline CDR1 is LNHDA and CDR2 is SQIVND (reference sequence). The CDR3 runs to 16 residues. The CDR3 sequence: CASSLTGTGGRYGYTF. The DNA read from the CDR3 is TGTGCCAGTAGCCTTACCGGGACAGGGGGCCGCTATGGC.

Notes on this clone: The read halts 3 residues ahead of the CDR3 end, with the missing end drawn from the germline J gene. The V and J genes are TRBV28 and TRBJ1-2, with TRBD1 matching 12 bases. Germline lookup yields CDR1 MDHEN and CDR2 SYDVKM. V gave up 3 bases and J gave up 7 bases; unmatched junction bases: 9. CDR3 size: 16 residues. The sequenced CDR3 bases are TGTGCCAGCAGTTTTTTGGGACAGGGGGCGCTTGGTGGC. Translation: CASSFLGQGALGG. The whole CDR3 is CASSFLGQGALGGYTF.

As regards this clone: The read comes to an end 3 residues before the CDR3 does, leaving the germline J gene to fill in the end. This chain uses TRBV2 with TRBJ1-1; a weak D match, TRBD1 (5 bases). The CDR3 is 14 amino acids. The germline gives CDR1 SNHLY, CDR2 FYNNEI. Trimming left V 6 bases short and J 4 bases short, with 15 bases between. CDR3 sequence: CASRGDLSGTEAFF. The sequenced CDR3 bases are TGTGCCAGCAGGGGGGACTTATCAGGCACTGAA.

CDR3 sequence: CASSLGGRDDQPQHF. Partial CDR3 DNA: TGTGCCAGCAGCTTAGGGGGCAGGGATGATCAGCCC. V usage is TRBV7-6 and J usage is TRBJ1-5, with D possibly matching TRBD1 (5 bases). The read falls 3 residues short of the CDR3 end, and the missing part is taken from the germline J gene. In germline, CDR1 is SGHVS, CDR2 FNYEAQ. V lost 1 base, J lost 5 bases, and 12 bases lay in between. This CDR3 has 15 residues.

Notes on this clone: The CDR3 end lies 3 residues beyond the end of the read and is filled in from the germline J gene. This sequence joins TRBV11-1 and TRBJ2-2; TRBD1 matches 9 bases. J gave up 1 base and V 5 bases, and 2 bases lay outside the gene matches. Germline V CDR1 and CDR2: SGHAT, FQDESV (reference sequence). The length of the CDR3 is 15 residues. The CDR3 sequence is CASSRDRVNTGELFF. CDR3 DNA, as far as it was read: TGTGCCAGCAGCCGGGACAGGGTGAACACCGGGGAG.